These 8 T cell receptor beta chains were sequenced from one sample in a study of graft-versus-host responses after intestinal transplantation. Repertoires were generated with immunoSEQ multiplex PCR, while TCRdb's copy carries only in-frame clones and drops some. The sample shows tens of thousands of clones, 90% of them seen only once. Which antigens these TCRs recognize remains unknown. Specimen: unstimulated CD4+ T cells sorted from spleen or lymph node cells, collected before intestinal transplant. The receptor set was obtained from a human donor who received an intestinal transplant.

This clone came up once. The genes are TRBV7-6 and TRBJ2-7; the D is unclear. The V and J ends lost 1 base and 6 bases respectively, with 10 bases between them. This CDR3 has 13 residues. CDR1 is SGHVS, CDR2 FNYEAQ, per germline. The CDR3 bases are TGTGCCAGCAGCTTAGTTTCCGGCGGCGAGCAGTACTTC. It codes for CASSLVSGGEQYF.

The CDR3 is CASSVGLATDTQYF. The CDR3 nucleotides read TGTGCCAGCAGCGTGGGTTTAGCCACAGATACGCAGTATTTT. The chain couples TRBV9 to TRBJ2-3; D gene unclear. Looked up from germline, CDR1 is SGDLS and CDR2 is YYNGEE. The V end lost 2 bases, the J end lost 2 bases, and 9 bases lay between the germline ends. The CDR3 extends over 14 amino acids.

The CDR3: CASSPGQTLNYGYTF. The DNA for the CDR3 is TGTGCCAGCAGCCCCGGACAGACACTTAACTATGGCTACACCTTC. The J gene is TRBJ1-2, the V gene TRBV7-9; TRBD1 might be the D (6 bases). CDR1 SEHNR and CDR2 FQNEAQ come from the germline V gene (reference sequence). The V and J ends lost 5 bases and 1 base respectively, with 14 bases between them. This CDR3 spans 15 amino acids.

V and J are TRBV7-9 and TRBJ2-5; D perhaps matches TRBD2 (7 bases). CDR3 length: 15 amino acids. Trimming cost V 6 bases and J 4 bases, with 18 bases left between them. Germline CDR1 and CDR2: SEHNR and FQNEAQ (reference sequence). In DNA, the CDR3 is TGTGCCAGCAGGGGGGGGCTTGATGGGTCAGAGACCCAGTACTTC. Protein product: CASRGGLDGSETQYF.

In nucleotides, the CDR3 is TGTGCCAGCAGCTTTATGGCGGGGACCGGGGAGCTGTTTTTT. This gives the protein CASSFMAGTGELFF. This chain uses TRBV5-6 with TRBJ2-2, with D possibly TRBD2 on 6 matching bases. The V end lost 2 bases, the J end lost 5 bases, and 10 bases lay between the germline ends. The CDR3 is 14 amino acids. Germline assignment: CDR1 SGHDT and CDR2 YYEEEE.

The rearrangement uses TRBV7-9 and TRBJ1-4; D unresolved. The CDR3 length is 12 residues. The germline CDR1 and CDR2 sequences are SEHNR and FQNEAQ (reference sequence). V was shortened by 2 bases and J by 7 bases, with 5 bases between the two germline ends. In nucleotides, the CDR3 is TGTGCCAGCAGCTTACTAGGTGAAAAACTGTTTTTT. It specifies CASSLLGEKLFF.

The chain joins TRBV7-9 to TRBJ2-5; TRBD1 aligns across 7 bases. This CDR3 contains 15 residues. V shed 5 bases and J 1 base; nucleotides not matched to a gene: 7. Germline values: CDR1 SEHNR, CDR2 FQNEAQ (reference sequence). This CDR3 reads CASSPGTVVQETQYF. DNA for the CDR3: TGTGCCAGCAGCCCGGGGACAGTAGTCCAAGAGACCCAGTACTTC.

The chain is built from TRBV5-1 and TRBJ2-3; D not certain. Germline CDR1 SGHRS, CDR2 YFSETQ. Trimming removed 4 bases from V and 4 bases from J, with 13 bases in between. The CDR3 extends over 14 amino acids. This CDR3 reads CASSNNRGPDTQYF. CDR3 bases: TGCGCCAGCAGCAACAATCGAGGCCCAGATACGCAGTATTTT.